This is a list of T cell receptor beta chains from one sample in a study of tumor-infiltrating lymphocytes in glioblastoma multiforme. TCRdb recomputed calls from the multiplex PCR reads with MiXCR, one row per CDR3 protein. The repertoire holds approximately 30,000 distinct CDR3 sequences, with approximately 66% as singletons. The sample was brain tumor tissue. The receptor set was obtained from a male donor with glioblastoma. CDR3s leave out the opening cysteine and the closing phenylalanine or tryptophan. The order of the fields is J gene, V gene, CDR3 protein.

TRBJ2-2	TRBV11-3	ASSAPEGTVNTGELF
TRBJ2-1	TRBV24-1	ATSDLTSTNEQF
TRBJ2-3	TRBV11-2	ASSSVTGRLAGLGTDTQY
TRBJ1-5	TRBV5-1	ASSPRGNQPQH
TRBJ1-2	TRBV11-2	ASSLSPANYGYT
TRBJ2-2	TRBV11-2	ASTPSFGQELAVNTGELL
TRBJ1-2	TRBV24-1	ATSPGSYDYT
TRBJ2-7	TRBV6-5	ASSYSYPTYEQY
TRBJ2-7	TRBV6-5	ASSYFAASQYEQY
TRBJ2-1	TRBV11-2	ASSSRLAGGLSYNEQS
TRBJ2-5	TRBV4-1	ARSQEVRKQETQY
TRBJ2-3	TRBV4-1	TSSPRLAGGQYTQY
TRBJ1-4	TRBV5-4	ANSLEQGDEKRF
TRBJ1-1	TRBV5-4	ASSLLSNTEAF
TRBJ2-1	TRBV4-1	ASSQLAGAYNEQF
TRBJ2-1	TRBV4-1	ASSQEESPFNEQF
TRBJ1-6	TRBV5-5	ASSSVGFNSPLH
TRBJ1-1	TRBV11-2	ASRATLLVGNTGAF
TRBJ1-2	TRBV7-9	ASSVDQGDGYT
TRBJ2-3	TRBV7-8	ASGFGSTGTQY
TRBJ1-5	TRBV6-2/TRBV6-3	ASSPLVGAGQPQH
TRBJ2-7	TRBV6-1	ASSENSLDEQY
TRBJ2-1	TRBV20-1	SAGGQGSGNEQF
TRBJ1-5	TRBV2	ASRGTGVGNQPQH
TRBJ2-5	TRBV29-1	SVAPGGGGETQY
TRBJ2-2	TRBV11-2	ASTLSFGQGLAVNTGGLF
TRBJ2-1	TRBV5-6	ASSLVAGGPWEQF
TRBJ2-7	TRBV4-1	ASSQDPSASGNYEQY
TRBJ2-3	TRBV4-1	ASSLGLAGASILISITDTQY
TRBJ2-1	TRBV4-2	ASSQVIAEGLYNEQF
TRBJ2-3	TRBV20-1	RVEGARRDTQY
TRBJ2-7	TRBV7-9	ASSRTGTWNEQY
TRBJ1-1	TRBV6-5	ASSYSEYPTEAF
TRBJ2-5	TRBV6-2/TRBV6-3	ASRGLQETQY
TRBJ2-7	TRBV20-1	SSKRSSGSIYEQH
TRBJ2-1	TRBV6-5	ACSQTGHEQF
TRBJ1-1	TRBV7-9	ASSSQGPSIAEAV
TRBJ1-5	TRBV12-3/TRBV12-4	ASSATVMVPQH
TRBJ2-1	TRBV20-1	SAPKSGIVNNEQF
TRBJ1-5	TRBV28	AIQGGVNQPQH
TRBJ1-6	TRBV20-1	SASPPGQGNSPPH
TRBJ1-5	TRBV2	ASSGSVNSNQPQH
TRBJ1-2	TRBV24-1	ATSDPADGGPSYGYA
TRBJ2-1	TRBV4-1	ASSPIYRQGDEQF
TRBJ1-4	TRBV11-2	ASALQGQANERLF
TRBJ2-7	TRBV12-3/TRBV12-4	ASSFVLAGGYEQY
TRBJ2-1	TRBV6-5	ASRVYRECGNEQF
TRBJ2-1	TRBV7-9	ASQERGMAYNEQF
TRBJ1-2	TRBV29-1	SVVPLVGIGGFGYT
TRBJ2-2	TRBV10-3	AISGWTGGDGELF
TRBJ2-3	TRBV20-1	SALEQGAVHTQY